This passage covers 14 T cell receptor beta chains from one sample sequenced in a study of cytomegalovirus exposure and HLA in healthy donors. Both 60 Vbeta primers and 13 Jbeta primers went into the PCR. Using immunoSEQ multiplex PCR, the repertoire was profiled, and TCRdb retains in-frame clones only, with some absent. The table has some 130,000 clones, 80% seen once. The source material was PBMCs. The receptors stem from a male donor in good health and CMV-seronegative.

The V call is TRBV11-2, the J call TRBJ1-2, with D uncertain. CDR1 is SGHAT, CDR2 FQNNGV, per germline. Trimming cost V 6 bases and J 7 bases, with 18 bases left between them. The CDR3 runs to 14 residues. The CDR3 region has the DNA TGTGCCAGCAGACAGCGCCGGGGATCTCCTGGCTACACCTTC. Amino acid sequence: CASRQRRGSPGYTF.

Comments on this clone: At one end, the junction sequence differs from germline, possibly due to a read error. The rearrangement uses TRBV6-5 and TRBJ2-6, with a possible D match to TRBD2 (6 bases). CDR1 and CDR2 (germline): MNHEY, SVGAGI. The CDR3 spans 13 residues. The CDR3: CASSYGGANGLTF. The CDR3 region has the DNA TGTGCCAGCAGTTACGGAGGGGCCAACGGCCTGACTTTC.

The V call is TRBV4-3, the J call TRBJ2-2; 7 bases are shared with TRBD1. Germline CDR1 is LGHNA and CDR2 is YSLEER. The CDR3 spans 17 residues. V shed 4 bases and J 1 base; nucleotides not matched to a gene: 9. CDR3 DNA sequence: TGCGCCAGCAGCCCCGGTGGAAGGGGGCTGAACACCGGGGAGCTGTTTTTT. Its translation is CASSPGGRGLNTGELFF.

The gene calls are TRBV11-3 and TRBJ2-3, with TRBD1 matching over 7 bases. This CDR3 comprises 14 residues. Germline CDR1 reads SGHNT; CDR2 reads YENEEA. V lost 8 bases and J lost 3; bases outside the gene matches: 8. The CDR3 spells CASSRGRGTDTQYF. For the CDR3, the DNA is TGTGCCAGCTCCCGGGGCAGGGGGACAGATACGCAGTATTTT.

This chain links TRBV6-5 with TRBJ2-7, with D possibly TRBD2 on 6 matching bases. Looked up from germline, CDR1 is MNHEY and CDR2 is SVGAGI. The CDR3 has 11 residues. The V gene lost 2 bases and the J gene lost 10 bases, with 9 bases spanning the gap. CDR3 protein: CASSYGTLQYF. The CDR3 DNA reads TGTGCCAGCAGTTACGGGACTCTCCAGTACTTC.

The chain carries TRBV6-5 and TRBJ1-1; no firm D call. Germline assignment: CDR1 MNHEY and CDR2 SVGAGI. The V end was cut by 0 bases, the J end by 10 bases, with 15 bases between. The CDR3 sequence is 14 residues long. The CDR3 bases are TGTGCCAGCAGTTACTCGAGGGTCGGGTTAGGAGCTTTCTTT. It translates to CASSYSRVGLGAFF.

The CDR3 region has the DNA TGTGCCAGCAGTGCTAGTCGCGGGGGAGCCGGGGAGCTGTTTTTT. Protein sequence: CASSASRGGAGELFF. This chain connects TRBV2 to TRBJ2-2; 7 bases are a match to TRBD2. The CDR3 totals 15 residues. Germline V lookup: CDR1 SNHLY, CDR2 FYNNEI. With 4 bases clipped from V and 6 bases from J, the junction kept 8 bases outside the gene matches.

The V gene is TRBV7-9, the J gene TRBJ2-3; tentative D call: TRBD1 (5 bases). This CDR3 contains 15 residues. The ends were cut back, 1 base at V and 1 base at J, with 9 bases in the middle. The germline CDR1 and CDR2 sequences are SEHNR and FQNEAQ (reference sequence). The CDR3 protein is CASSLVLGRTDTQYF. CDR3 coding DNA: TGTGCCAGCAGCTTAGTATTGGGGCGCACAGATACGCAGTATTTT.

CDR3: CATQDRANQPQHF. CDR3 coding DNA: TGTGCCACCCAGGACAGGGCCAATCAGCCCCAGCATTTT. The rearrangement joins TRBV15 to TRBJ1-5; 8 bases agree with TRBD1. CDR1 and CDR2 (germline): LNHNV, YYDKDF (reference sequence). Trimming removed 8 bases from V and 3 bases from J; junction bases left unmatched: 3. This CDR3 region has 13 residues.

The chain recombines TRBV5-4 with TRBJ2-5; D is perhaps TRBD1 (6 bases). The CDR3 contains 15 residues. Germline lookup yields CDR1 SGHNT and CDR2 YYREEE (reference sequence). Trimming stripped 4 bases from V and 3 bases from J, with 16 bases between. The chain's CDR3 is CASSPTGQKKETQYF. The CDR3 region has the DNA TGTGCCAGCAGCCCAACCGGACAGAAAAAAGAGACCCAGTACTTC.

The V gene is TRBV19, the J gene TRBJ2-6, with D hard to call. The germline gives CDR1 LNHDA, CDR2 SQIVND (reference sequence). Between the trimmed V and J ends, which lost 5 bases and 2 bases, there was a span of 10 bases. The CDR3 spans 15 residues. The CDR3 here is CASSRRSTGANVLTF. The CDR3 DNA sequence: TGTGCCAGTAGTCGCAGGTCAACTGGGGCCAACGTCCTGACTTTC.

This chain uses TRBV6-4 with TRBJ1-6; weak D call: TRBD1 (6 bases). The CDR3 sequence is 14 residues long. Germline V lookup: CDR1 MRHNA, CDR2 SNTAGT. The V end was cut by 5 bases, the J end by 5 bases, with 10 bases between. CDR3 DNA: TGTGCCAGCAGTCGACAGGTCGATAATTCACCCCTCCACTTT. It translates to CASSRQVDNSPLHF.

The V and J genes are TRBV19 and TRBJ1-5; D not resolved. Trimming stripped 5 bases from V and 5 bases from J, with 7 bases between. This CDR3 comprises 12 residues. Germline V lookup: CDR1 LNHDA, CDR2 SQIVND (reference sequence). DNA for the CDR3: TGTGCCAGTAGTGTCCCTTATCAGCCCCAGCATTTT. Its protein product is CASSVPYQPQHF. The whole variable domain, filled in from reference TRBV19 and TRBJ1-5, reads DGGITQSPKYLFRKEGQNVTLSCEQNLNHDAMYWYRQDPGQGLRLIYYSQIVNDFQKGDIAEGYSVSREKKESFPLTVTSAQKNPTAFYLCASSVPYQPQHFGDGTRLSIL.

This clone was counted a few times. The chain is built from TRBV15 and TRBJ2-3; D is uncertain. Trimming shortened V by 3 bases and J by 3 bases, and 4 bases separated the two germline ends. Germline-derived CDR1 and CDR2 are LNHNV and YYDKDF (reference sequence). This CDR3 has 12 amino acids. In DNA, the CDR3 is TGTGCCACCAGCAGTAGTACAGATACGCAGTATTTT. Its protein product is CATSSSTDTQYF. Together with reference TRBV15 and TRBJ2-3, the CDR3 gives the full variable domain: DAMVIQNPRYQVTQFGKPVTLSCSQTLNHNVMYWYQQKSSQAPKLLFHYYDKDFNNEADTPDNFQSRRPNTSFCFLDIRSPGLGDTAMYLCATSSSTDTQYFGPGTRLTVL.